The clone carrying this T cell receptor beta chain has ten or more counts. Antigen: not known. This entry belongs to a study of T cell repertoires in cytomegalovirus infection. Study background: Matching HLA type, along with CMV infection, was indicated by public TCR beta signatures.

TCRdb recomputed calls from the reads with MiXCR, one row per CDR3 protein. This table has under 850,000 distinct CDR3 sequences, 35% to 45% appearing once. Broader study findings: There were carriers of CMV plus the relevant HLA, and cumulative public TCR beta family frequency identified them. Dominant in the ex vivo response were TCR beta clonotypes restricted by HLA-C and specific for CMV.

The V and J ends lost 5 bases and 4 bases, in that order; junction bases with no gene match: 7. The CDR3 has 16 residues. Sequencing was performed on PBMCs. V and J are TRBV12-3 or TRBV12-4 and TRBJ2-1, with 11 nucleotides matching TRBD2. This receptor was obtained from a human donor in good health (CMV status not recorded). Some clones in this sample may be carry-over from other donors' samples. The CDR3 protein is CASSPETSGVYNEQFF. The CDR3 DNA reads as TGTGCCAGCAGTCCCGAGACTAGCGGGGTATACAATGAGCAGTTCTTC.